This T cell receptor beta chain appears in the sequencing data of a study of T cell responses to AZD1222 COVID-19 vaccine (dated by TCRdb to about 2021). About the study as a whole: AZD1222 recipients whose second dose came at about 4 weeks and those whose second dose came at about 12 weeks were combined into one group, since spike-specific TCR depth and breadth did not differ between the two schedules. Trial participants were enrolled into age subgroups of 18-55, 56-69 and 70-plus years, which contained around 150, 28 and 57 TCR-sequenced participants, respectively. A total of over 230 trial participants underwent TCR sequencing, of whom 207 had received two doses of AZD1222 and around 25 had received two doses of the MenACWY control vaccine.

The CDR3 regions of human TCRbeta chains were analyzed by immunosequencing. From the authors' description of their analysis: Repertoire TCRs were matched against a reference library of SARS-CoV-2-specific TCRs generated with the MIRA antigen-specificity platform. Breadth meant the fraction of unique TCRs that were SARS-CoV-2-associated, whereas depth meant the fraction of total T cells that were SARS-CoV-2-associated. Using the MIRA data, every spike-specific TCR was mapped to the spike region that the TCR reacted to and assigned to either a CD4 or a CD8 class. Log10-transformed breadth and depth values were compared by one-way ANOVA with Sidak's multiple comparisons tests. TCRdb mirrors the immuneACCESS table, restricted to in-frame sequences. Some clones are absent from its copies; in checked studies, under half trace to an unresolved V gene, and the reason for the others is unknown. V and J calls and clone size are as listed in that table; D and trimming were resolved from the DNA. The sample profile shows roughly 110,000 clones; approximately 88% of them were found once. Of the sample, around 6.7% is held by the ten largest clones.

Broader findings and caveats from the paper: In the small 56-69-year group, the increase in depth fell short of significance, most likely because of low power. Spike-specific TCR breadth and depth rose significantly after two AZD1222 doses compared with day 0 and with MenACWY recipients. The vaccine-associated CD4 TCRs covered the entire spike protein, and the dominant responses fell in regions 160-218 and 743-854. No day 14 peak-response samples were available, so repertoires were characterized only after the peak T cell response. Conclusions about previously exposed vaccinees were limited because only six AZD1222 recipients were SARS-CoV-2 seropositive at baseline. Epitopes outside the regions mutated in the B.1.351 and B.1.1.7 variants were reportedly recognized by nearly half of the unique spike-specific TCRs. Participants were mostly white British and included more females than males, and it was suggested by the authors that clonal diversity may have been underestimated.

In the paper's terms, the time point label means: baseline before first vaccination. The vaccinee samples were drawn from two UK trials, COV001 and COV002, one of which was a single-blind randomized controlled phase 2/3 trial testing AZD1222 (ChAdOx1 nCoV-19) in healthy adults. Trial participant PBMC samples were collected at day 0 and day 28 after the second dose for TCRbeta chain sequencing. Comment on this clone: No antigen is known for it. No base quality information exists; no much larger clone differs at one position.

Via the germline V gene, CDR1 is SGHAT and CDR2 FQNNGV. Trimming takes 5 bases from V and 8 bases from J, and the germline ends sit 24 bases apart. Its CDR3 holds 16 amino acids, cysteine through phenylalanine. Only the CDR3 region is kept as DNA, spanning 48 bases read in frame from base 1. This specimen was peripheral blood, taken on day 0 of AZD1222 vaccination. The chain is assembled from TRBV11-2 and TRBJ1-2; TRBD1 is a possible D gene, resting on 5 matching bases. This TCR was recovered from an adult in good health. The DNA sequence follows: TGTGCCAGCAGCCCCAGGGTAGGTTCGGCCAAAAGGGGCTACACCTTC. Its protein reads: CASSPRVGSAKRGYTF.